This paragraph covers one TCR beta chain sequence. The sample comes from a study of blood T cell repertoires in COVID-19. For the study at large: Acute and convalescent COVID-19 samples came from the United States, Italy and Spain. T cells, B-cell-depleted T cells, or PBMCs provided the cDNA or gDNA that served as material.

This CDR3 has 16 residues. Germline V gene lookup returns CDR1 SGHDN and CDR2 FVKESK. The ends were cut back, 1 base at V and 0 bases at J, with 10 bases in the middle. Sequenced by immunoSEQ multiplex PCR; TCRdb stores in-frame clones only, minus some. The table includes about 110,000 clones, less than 75% detected once. The sequence was collected from a woman aged 60-75 years with acute or convalescent COVID-19. The sequencing sample was made of peripheral blood. The chain has TRBV14 and TRBJ1-3; D not certain. CDR3 coding DNA: TGTGCCAGCAGCCAAGTGGTGGAGAGCTCTGGAAACACCATATATTTT. It specifies CASSQVVESSGNTIYF.